Each of the 24 T cell receptor beta chains below was sequenced from the same sample in a study of vaccination and CD4 T cells after COVID-19. The Oncomine TCR Beta short-read assay was applied to DNA of cultured CD4+ T cells. MiXCR was run by TCRdb on the PCR reads, yielding one entry per CDR3 protein. Here the sample spans under 25,000 distinct CDR3 sequences, about two fifths being singletons. Specified treatment: roughly ten-day PBMC culture with coronavirus spike peptide pools or control peptides (ViraFEST assay). These receptors lack a known antigen. The source material was cultured CD4+ T cells from blood. The receptors stem from a human donor with COVID-19.

DNA for the CDR3: TGCAGTGCAAGGAGACAGGGGAGTTTTACTGAAGCTTTCTTT. Its protein is CSARRQGSFTEAFF. The J gene is TRBJ1-1, the V gene TRBV20-1, with 8 bases fitting TRBD1. The CDR3 is 14 amino acids. Germline V CDR1 and CDR2: DFQATT, SNEGSKA (reference sequence). With V trimmed by 6 bases and J by 5 bases, 11 bases remained unmatched.

The chain carries TRBV30 and TRBJ2-1; 10 bases agree with TRBD2. The V gene's germline CDR1 is GTSNPN and CDR2 SVGIG (reference sequence). Unmatched junction bases numbered 5, after V lost 8 bases and J lost 4 bases. This CDR3 is built from 13 residues. This CDR3 is CAGAGGLYNEQFF. CDR3 in DNA: TGTGCCGGAGCGGGGGGGCTATACAATGAGCAGTTCTTC. Full variable domain (rest looked up from reference TRBV30 and TRBJ2-1): SQTIHQWPATLVQPVGSPLSLECTVEGTSNPNLYWYRQAAGRGLQLLFYSVGIGQISSEVPQNLSASRPQDRQFILSSKKLLLSDSGFYLCAGAGGLYNEQFFGPGTRLTVL.

A few counts support this clonotype. The rearrangement links TRBV7-2 to TRBJ2-4; 8 bases align to TRBD2. Trimming at V came to 5 bases and at J to 3 bases, leaving 9 bases not matched to a gene. The CDR3 has 16 amino acids. Germline V gives CDR1 SGHTA, CDR2 FQGNSA. The CDR3: CASSINSGVVKNIQYF. The CDR3 DNA reads as TGTGCCAGCAGCATCAATAGCGGGGTGGTCAAAAACATTCAGTACTTC.

The genes are TRBV5-5 and TRBJ1-4, with TRBD1 matching over 10 bases. This CDR3 comprises 15 residues. The V and J ends lost 1 base and 5 bases, in that order; junction bases with no gene match: 2. Germline CDR1 and CDR2: SGHKS and YYEKEE (reference sequence). The CDR3: CASSLRTGGNEKLFF. The CDR3 DNA is TGTGCCAGCAGCTTGAGGACAGGGGGGAATGAAAAACTGTTTTTT.

The rearrangement links TRBV20-1 to TRBJ1-4; D not resolved. Germline V gives CDR1 DFQATT, CDR2 SNEGSKA (reference sequence). The ends were cut back, 3 bases at V and 8 bases at J, with 7 bases in the middle. This CDR3 comprises 11 residues. The CDR3 region is CSASIGEKLFF. CDR3 coding DNA: TGCAGTGCTAGTATAGGAGAAAAACTGTTTTTT.

This chain uses TRBV7-3 with TRBJ1-6; 7 nucleotides agree with TRBD1. The germline CDR1 and CDR2 sequences are SGHTA and FQGTGA. V was clipped by 4 bases and J by 7 bases; unmatched bases: 7. The CDR3 contains 15 residues. The CDR3 coding sequence is TGTGCCAGCAGCTCGTCGACAGGGTTGAATTCACCCCTCCACTTT. This codes for CASSSSTGLNSPLHF.

The J gene is TRBJ2-3, the V gene TRBV27, with D perhaps TRBD2 (6 bases). From germline, CDR1 is MNHEY and CDR2 SMNVEV (reference sequence). V gave up 2 bases and J gave up 2 bases, with 14 bases separating them. This CDR3 is 16 amino acids long. The DNA of the CDR3 is TGTGCCAGCAGTTTACAAAGACTAGGAGTCACAGATACGCAGTATTTT. This encodes CASSLQRLGVTDTQYF.

The gene calls are TRBV6-2 or TRBV6-3 and TRBJ2-1; 11 bases match TRBD2. The CDR3 is 14 residues long. Germline loops: CDR1 MNHEY, CDR2 SVGEGT. J was trimmed by 4 bases and V by 6 bases; bases with no gene match: 2. The DNA for the CDR3 is TGTGCCAGCAGCACTAGCGGGGGTTACAATGAGCAGTTCTTC. This gives the protein CASSTSGGYNEQFF.

J is TRBJ2-5 and V is TRBV10-3; D call uncertain. This CDR3 spans 14 amino acids. V gave up 0 bases and J gave up 2 bases, with 7 bases separating them. Germline assignment: CDR1 ENHRY and CDR2 SYGVKD. The CDR3 region is CAISESRQQETQYF. DNA of the CDR3: TGTGCCATCAGTGAGTCTCGCCAGCAAGAGACCCAGTACTTC.

This clonotype was detected a few times. V is TRBV10-3 and J is TRBJ1-1; D remains unclear. The CDR3 length is 15 residues. Trimming stripped 2 bases from V and 3 bases from J, with 13 bases between. From germline, CDR1 is ENHRY and CDR2 SYGVKD. The DNA of the CDR3 is TGTGCCATCAGTGAGCCGAGCCTAGAAGACACTGAAGCTTTCTTT. Its protein is CAISEPSLEDTEAFF.

In this sample, this clonotype turned up a few times. The chain carries TRBV11-3 and TRBJ2-2; D gene uncertain. In germline, CDR1 is SGHNT, CDR2 YENEEA. There are 14 residues in the CDR3. V shed 7 bases and J shed 1 base, with 10 bases lying between them. The CDR3 spells CASTPGGNTGELFF. The CDR3 nucleotides are TGTGCCAGCACCCCGGGCGGGAACACCGGGGAGCTGTTTTTT.

This chain links TRBV14 with TRBJ2-7; the match to TRBD1 covers 9 bases. This CDR3 has 15 amino acids. The germline V gene encodes CDR1 SGHDN and CDR2 FVKESK. The V gene end was trimmed by 3 bases and the J gene end by 3 bases; junction bases not matched to a gene: 6. The CDR3 sequence is CASSQSGTGFYEQYF. As DNA, the CDR3 is TGTGCCAGCAGCCAGTCCGGGACAGGGTTCTACGAGCAGTACTTC.

The chain joins TRBV4-1 to TRBJ1-1; 8 bases are shared with TRBD1. Germline V gives CDR1 MGHRA, CDR2 YSYEKL. The CDR3 sequence is 17 residues long. V lost 0 bases to trimming and J lost 1 base; unmatched junction nucleotides: 7. The CDR3 DNA is TGCGCCAGCAGCCAAGAGACCCAGGGGGCGGCGAACACTGAAGCTTTCTTT. Amino acid sequence: CASSQETQGAANTEAFF.

This clonotype was detected only a few times. This chain joins TRBV7-3 and TRBJ2-3; D not resolved. Looked up from germline, CDR1 is SGHTA and CDR2 is FQGTGA. Trimming removed 0 bases at V and 5 bases at J, with 6 bases between. CDR3 length equals 13 residues. CDR3 in DNA: TGTGCCAGCAGCTTAACGCCGGGAGATACGCAGTATTTT. Its protein is CASSLTPGDTQYF.

DNA for the CDR3: TGCAGTGCTAACCTAAGGGACCTTGGAAACACCATATATTTT. Encoded protein: CSANLRDLGNTIYF. The chain carries TRBV20-1 and TRBJ1-3; a weak D match, TRBD1 (5 bases). The germline V gene has CDR1 DFQATT and CDR2 SNEGSKA (reference sequence). The CDR3 runs 14 residues. V was clipped by 4 bases and J by 3 bases, with 13 bases between them.

This sequence joins TRBV20-1 and TRBJ2-5, with 7 bases aligning to TRBD1. The germline V gene encodes CDR1 DFQATT and CDR2 SNEGSKA (reference sequence). After removal of 6 bases from V and 4 bases from J, the junction contained 11 bases not matched to a gene. This CDR3 comprises 14 residues. The CDR3 region has the DNA TGCAGTGCACCCGACAGGGTTAAGCGAGAGACCCAGTACTTC. It encodes CSAPDRVKRETQYF.

The chain joins TRBV30 to TRBJ1-2; D remains unclear. CDR3 length: 13 amino acids. With 2 bases removed from V and 4 bases from J, the gap between germline ends came to 11 bases. Per the germline V gene, CDR1 is GTSNPN and CDR2 is SVGIG (reference sequence). Here the CDR3 DNA reads TGTGCCTGGAGTACGTTAAGATCCTATGGCTACACCTTC. Protein product: CAWSTLRSYGYTF.

The sample holds one count of this clonotype. The chain is built from TRBV7-2 and TRBJ2-7; TRBD2 might be the D (6 bases). V gave up 5 bases and J gave up 4 bases, with 18 bases separating them. Germline loops: CDR1 SGHTA, CDR2 FQGNSA. This CDR3 contains 15 residues. Here the CDR3 reads CASSPGGGEIYEQYF. The CDR3 DNA reads TGTGCCAGCAGCCCGGGCGGAGGGGAGATATACGAGCAGTACTTC.

This sequence joins TRBV7-2 and TRBJ1-2; TRBD1 matches at 7 bases. After removal of 5 bases from V and 4 bases from J, the junction contained 7 bases not matched to a gene. CDR3 length equals 14 residues. Germline CDR1 and CDR2: SGHTA and FQGNSA. CDR3 in amino acids: CASSQDRRGYGYTF. CDR3 DNA sequence: TGTGCCAGCAGCCAGGACAGGAGGGGCTATGGCTACACCTTC.

This clonotype was counted a few times. CDR3 residues: CATAFREDTEAFF. CDR3 bases: TGTGCCACCGCCTTCAGGGAGGACACTGAAGCTTTCTTT. This rearrangement joins TRBV24-1 to TRBJ1-1; D possibly corresponds to TRBD1 (5 bases). V was cut by 9 bases and J by 3 bases, with 13 bases left in between. Germline-derived CDR1 and CDR2 are KGHDR and SFDVKD. The CDR3 loop spans 13 amino acids.

The DNA of the CDR3 is TGTGCCAGCAGCCTGATCACAGATACGCAGTATTTT. This encodes CASSLITDTQYF. The chain links TRBV7-2 to TRBJ2-3; unclear D gene. The CDR3 runs to 12 residues. CDR1 is SGHTA and CDR2 is FQGNSA in the germline V gene. The V end was cut by 5 bases, the J end by 2 bases, with 5 bases between.

This chain joins TRBV2 and TRBJ2-5; TRBD2 is a possible D gene (6 bases). The germline V gene encodes CDR1 SNHLY and CDR2 FYNNEI. This CDR3 has 14 amino acids. Trimming removed 4 bases from V and 4 bases from J, with 13 bases in between. Written as DNA, the CDR3 is TGTGCCAGCAGTGGATCGACTAGGGGAGAGACCCAGTACTTC. Protein: CASSGSTRGETQYF. Complete variable domain (other parts from reference TRBV2 and TRBJ2-5): EPEVTQTPSHQVTQMGQEVILRCVPISNHLYFYWYRQILGQKVEFLVSFYNNEISEKSEIFDDQFSVERPDGSNFTLKIRSTKLEDSAMYFCASSGSTRGETQYFGPGTRLLVL.

This clonotype was observed a few times. The chain couples TRBV11-3 to TRBJ2-2; 9 positions agree with TRBD1. J lost 7 bases, V lost 6 bases, and 9 bases had no gene match. There are 15 residues in the CDR3. The germline V gene encodes CDR1 SGHNT and CDR2 YENEEA. The CDR3 nucleotides read TGTGCCAGCAGTTTCACAGGGGGCTCGAGCGGGGAGCTGTTTTTT. Translated: CASSFTGGSSGELFF.

The CDR3 coding sequence is TGTGCCAGCAGCCGGGACAGGGCTTTCTTT. It codes for CASSRDRAFF. This sequence joins TRBV6-1 and TRBJ1-1, with 8 bases lining up with TRBD1. This CDR3 has 10 residues. Per germline, CDR1 MNHNS and CDR2 SASEGT. V shed 6 bases and J 11 bases; nucleotides not matched to a gene: 2.